Listed here is a single T cell receptor (beta chain). CDR1 is GTSNPN, CDR2 SVGIG, per germline (reference sequence). V lost 1 base to trimming and J lost 8 bases, with 14 bases between them. This CDR3 contains 13 residues. The entry originates in a study of technical replicates of blood from a few donors. This table comes from immunoSEQ multiplex PCR, and its TCRdb copy is limited to in-frame clones, with some not included. Found here are 75,000 to 85,000 clones, more than 80% of them singletons; the top ten hold approximately 4%. The receptor comes from a human donor in good health. Some clones in this sample may be carry-over from other donors' samples. The specimen was PBMCs. This sequence joins TRBV30 and TRBJ1-2; D is ambiguous. CDR3 DNA sequence: TGTGCCTGGAGTGCGGCGTCTTTGGGCGGCTACACCTTC. Translation: CAWSAASLGGYTF.